This T cell receptor (beta chain) is drawn from a study of cytomegalovirus exposure and HLA in healthy donors (dated by TCRdb to 2016 to 2017). At the level of the whole study: An earlier analysis of several hundred of the donors reported roughly 300 Gb of sequence data and around 120 million unique TCR beta sequences obtained from some 200 million T cells. The number of typed donors differed by locus: about 620-630 for A, B, C, DRB1 and DQB1; 500 to 550 for DQA1; approximately 600 for DPA1; and about 470 for DPB1. All discovery cohort repertoires had been generated on a single sequencing platform. Among approximately 370 genotyped donors of the cohort, an average of about 240,000 unique TCR beta nucleotide sequences was sequenced per donor, of which approximately 19% were non-productive. In a later genetic analysis, genome-wide SNP genotypes for about 65% of the roughly 700 donors were used, and that subset was treated as a discovery cohort. The study aimed to test whether signatures of past pathogen exposure could be identified by cataloging public T cell receptors. Along with the approximately 670-subject first cohort, a separate validation cohort of 120 different subjects was used. A later analysis re-examined previously published TCR beta repertoires from hundreds of donors and added high-resolution HLA genotyping to investigate patterns of TCR occurrence. About 280 gigabases of sequencing data and 91 million or so unique TCR sequences made up an early release that covered several hundred HLA-typed donors. Donor age, sex, ethnicity and CMV serostatus were compiled together with the repertoire data. About five DR-DQ haplotypes were treated as single units for association and clustering because of strong linkage in the cohort. In an earlier analysis of roughly 600 of the donors, high-throughput TCR beta sequencing was used to judge whether each TCR beta V gene segment behaved as functional or pseudogenic. Of the 300 to 500 genotyped donors, 80% to 90% were placed in the genetic ancestry cluster associated with self-reported Caucasian donors. Rather than drawing on any new phenotypic data, the later analysis identified candidate immune exposures from TCR beta sequences and the way those sequences occurred across donors. HLA typing covered class I and class II loci at four-digit resolution. The study combined high-throughput TCR immunosequencing, statistical association of individual TCRs with disease status, and machine learning to predict cytomegalovirus infection status. The study profiled the T cell repertoires of 500 to 800 subjects by immunosequencing and related them to cytomegalovirus serostatus. What the research found in general, with its limitations: In a later analysis, HLA-associated TCR beta chains showed more clonal expansion and lower generation probabilities than non-associated chains that were equally common. The 87-base-pair reads could not distinguish some IMGT-functional V segments, including TRBV6-2 and TRBV6-3, so those segments were excluded. Linkage disequilibrium might explain the correlated functional status among segregating V segments, but an unknown experimental factor could not be excluded. In vitro tests confirmed that a few of the cytomegalovirus-associated TCR beta chains recognize cytomegalovirus antigens. The authors suggested that the approach could potentially be generalized to other disease states and immunological phenotypes. HLA typing was unavailable for some donors at each locus, so association tests used only the typed subset. The classifier was reported to diagnose cytomegalovirus status with high specificity and sensitivity in both the original and validation cohorts. Assigning TCR associations to individual alleles was difficult when HLA alleles, especially DR and DQ, strongly co-occurred. Specific HLA alleles were associated with about 17,000 TCR beta sequences at a false discovery rate of 0.05 in a later analysis. Because counts were too low, fewer than 20 rarely observed V segments, including chromosome 9 orphons, were excluded from the earlier analysis of 587 of the donors. A total of 150 or so TCR beta chains were listed by the study as associated with cytomegalovirus. An earlier analysis of around 600 of the donors showed that most TCR beta V segments appeared in productive rearrangements either about 87% or about 30% of the time, which broadly matched IMGT annotations. Several of the top co-occurrence clusters appeared to be linked to parvovirus B19, influenza, CMV and Epstein-Barr virus, according to a later analysis. In a later genetic analysis, a missense DCLRE1C variant was associated with V-gene and J-gene trimming of TCR beta chains, and the association was replicated in an independent cohort. Only TCR beta chains were sequenced in this cohort, and the absence of alpha or paired-chain data limited detectable features. According to a later analysis, most CMV-associated TCR beta chains appeared to be HLA-restricted, and the HLA associations seemed to be driven largely by CMV exposure. In a later analysis, the rate of TCR association differed among HLA loci, with DRB1 alleles having the most associated TCRs and HLA-C alleles having the fewest. Sequencing depth was assumed to be roughly uniform across donors in the presence/absence analyses, though that assumption may not hold. Across donors, most TCR sequences were observed very rarely, whereas some public TCRs were present in many individuals. In a later genetic analysis, fewer N-insertions in productive TCRs were reported among donors in an Asian-associated ancestry cluster than the roughly 700-donor mean. For the cohort, immune exposure information was limited to CMV serostatus. A further reported finding was that TCR beta sequences accurately predicted the HLA-A and HLA-B alleles for most subjects in the first cohort. A cluster of highly shared sequence variants was judged likely to be a technical artifact of the sequencing pipeline.

Of note for this clone: Its antigen target is currently unknown. No base qualities exist here, and no much larger clone lies one base off it.

The cohort consisted of hundreds of healthy bone marrow donors. At the time of sampling, every cohort member was nominally healthy, though immune exposures that went unrecorded were likely present. The donor tested CMV seropositive, placing the donor among the approximately 310 seropositive members of the cohort. Each donor provided a peripheral blood sample, and peripheral blood mononuclear cells were used for TCR beta sequencing. Genomic DNA extraction from the blood cell samples was performed with the Qiagen DNeasy Blood Extraction Kit. Clipping removes 4 bases from V and 9 bases from J, with 9 as the unmatched junction base count. The CDR3 holds 15 amino acids from the cysteine to the phenylalanine. The entry retains the CDR3 DNA only, 45 bases that are in frame from base 1. The germline V gene sets CDR1 to SGHRS and CDR2 to YFSETQ. The receptor library was made with the immunoSEQ multiplex PCR assay. For the multiplex PCR, a mixture combining 60 forward primers for TCR Vbeta segments and 13 reverse primers for TCR Jbeta segments was used. A multiplex PCR assay on genomic DNA amplified the CDR3 region of rearranged TCR beta genes. Amplified TCR beta libraries were sequenced as 87-base-pair reads on the Illumina HiSeq System. Under the source paper's analysis protocol: A later analysis counted approximately 74 million unique TCR beta chains across the 650 to 800 repertoires, and 9.5 million to 11 million of these chains were shared by at least two donors. To remove PCR and sequencing errors, raw reads were error-corrected and collapsed into unique sequences using a nearest-neighbor algorithm that merged closely related sequences. Alignment of CDR3 sequences to IMGT reference sequences was used to assign V, D and J gene segments. For a sequence to be retained, a match of at least six nucleotides was required to both a V gene segment and a J gene segment. A rearrangement counted as productive if the CDR3 had no stop codons and remained in frame with V and J, and every other rearrangement counted as non-productive. CDR3 was defined by IMGT convention, running from the second conserved V-encoded cysteine to the conserved J-encoded phenylalanine. The earlier analysis of approximately 590 of the donors excluded any sequence lacking an unambiguous match to a single V gene segment. In an earlier analysis of approximately 590 of the donors, a V segment was called functional when productive rearrangements were above 56.7%, and segregating when the standard deviation between donors exceeded 5%. A statistical classification framework was developed to diagnose cytomegalovirus status using the catalog of TCR beta chain sequences. V and J gene assignment, in a later analysis, came from comparing TCR nucleotide sequences with IMGT/GENE-DB human TR gene sequences. The TCRdist pipeline was used in a later analysis to assign CDR3 sequences and most-parsimonious VDJ recombination scenarios. In a later analysis, every TCR beta chain was defined by the combination of its CDR3 amino acid sequence and its V-gene family, and reads without a unique V-gene family were dropped. A later analysis removed several hundred highly shared, low-generation-probability nucleotide sequences to deal with suspected cross-contamination and a sequencing artifact. In a later analysis, a clonal expansion index for each public chain was calculated from normalized within-repertoire ranks of inferred template counts. A later analysis computed generation probabilities with a VDJ recombination model fitted to out-of-frame rearrangements, and checked the results against IGoR. In a later analysis, hypergeometric tests were used to score TCR-TCR, TCR-HLA and TCR-CMV co-occurrence, with a repertoire-size bias correction applied to TCR pairs. A later analysis estimated false discovery rates by permuting HLA or CMV assignments 20 times. A later analysis grouped co-occurring TCRs with DBSCAN, adding TCRdist sequence similarity when clustering within HLA-allele-positive subsets. Repertoires with fewer than 30,000 or more than 120,000 public chains, plus five repertoires with anomalous nucleotide sharing, were excluded from co-occurrence clustering. In its TCRdb copy, this immuneACCESS table keeps in-frame sequences only and misses some clones. Where compared with another copy, unresolved V genes explain less than half of these, and the others have no known cause. For V, J and clone size, that table is used; D and trimming come from the DNA. The sample table contains tens of thousands of clones; only one count was recorded for approximately 69% of them. The ten largest clones represent 5.5% to 6% of the sample.

The sequence was collected from a boy younger than 18 in good health and CMV-seropositive. The sequencing input was PBMCs. The V gene is TRBV5-1 and the J gene is TRBJ2-2; 10 of the junction bases match TRBD1. In nucleotide form, the sequence is TGCGCCAGCAGCCCCCGACAGGGGGCGGCCCGGGAGCTGTTTTTT. Translation gives CASSPRQGAARELFF.